This T cell receptor (beta chain) was recovered during a study of cytomegalovirus exposure and HLA in healthy donors. Study information: A prior analysis found about 110 million unique TCR beta sequences from around 190 million T cells. Overall study results and limits: An analysis that was carried out later associated 16,951 TCR beta sequences with HLA alleles at 0.05 false discovery rate. Later analysis indicated greater clonal expansion among HLA-associated TCR beta chains than among equally common other chains. Specificity for CMV antigens was confirmed in vitro for a few of the CMV-associated chains.

PCR used 60 Vbeta primers and 13 Jbeta primers. TCRdb keeps only in-frame clones here, not all; method: immunoSEQ multiplex PCR. Here the sample spans 120,000 or so clones, more than 70% being singletons. V was pared by 5 bases and J by 5 bases, with 18 bases between. This CDR3 has 15 residues. Germline V lookup: CDR1 MGHRA, CDR2 YSYEKL. Only one count was recorded for this clone. No antigen is known for it. Material: PBMCs. The chain recombines TRBV4-1 with TRBJ1-1; no reliable D call. The receptor's source is a man aged 30 to 39 in good health and CMV-seronegative. The CDR3, as DNA: TGCGCCAGCAGCTTAAAGGAGGGCCGGGAAACTGAAGCTTTCTTT. Translated: CASSLKEGRETEAFF.